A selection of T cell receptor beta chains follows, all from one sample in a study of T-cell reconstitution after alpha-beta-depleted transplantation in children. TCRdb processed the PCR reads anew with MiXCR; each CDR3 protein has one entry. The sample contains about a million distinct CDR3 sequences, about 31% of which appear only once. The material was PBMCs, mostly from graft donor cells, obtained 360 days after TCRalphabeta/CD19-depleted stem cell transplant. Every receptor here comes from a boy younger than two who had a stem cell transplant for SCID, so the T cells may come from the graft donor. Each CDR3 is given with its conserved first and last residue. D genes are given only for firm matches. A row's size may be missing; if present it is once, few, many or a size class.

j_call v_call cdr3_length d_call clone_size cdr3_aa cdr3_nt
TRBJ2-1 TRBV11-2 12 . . CASLRAYNEQFF TGTGCCAGCCTTCGAGCTTACAATGAGCAGTTCTTC
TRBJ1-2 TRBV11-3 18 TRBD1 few CASTLYHGGGQGGYGYTF TGTGCCAGCACCTTATACCATGGAGGGGGACAGGGAGGCTATGGCTACACCTTC
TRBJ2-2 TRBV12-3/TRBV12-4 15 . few CASSFWGSPTGELFF TGTGCCAGCAGTTTTTGGGGCAGTCCCACCGGGGAGCTGTTTTTT
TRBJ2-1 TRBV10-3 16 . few CAISESREGNYNEQFF TGTGCCATCAGTGAGAGCAGGGAAGGTAATTACAATGAGCAGTTCTTC
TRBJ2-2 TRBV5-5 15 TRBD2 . CASSGPGEGTGELFF TGTGCCAGCAGCGGACCCGGGGAGGGCACCGGGGAGCTGTTTTTT
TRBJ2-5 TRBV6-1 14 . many CASKRAGDQETQYF TGTGCCAGCAAAAGGGCAGGGGACCAAGAGACCCAGTACTTC
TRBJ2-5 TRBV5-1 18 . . CASSWGKVWTTAGETQYF TGCGCCAGCAGCTGGGGGAAAGTTTGGACTACAGCTGGGGAGACCCAGTACTTC
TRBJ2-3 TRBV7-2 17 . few CASSLAGAIGGTDTQYF TGTGCCAGCAGCTTAGCGGGCGCGATTGGGGGCACAGATACGCAGTATTTT
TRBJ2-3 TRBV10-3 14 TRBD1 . CAIWKGASTDTQYF TGTGCCATCTGGAAGGGGGCGAGCACAGATACGCAGTATTTT
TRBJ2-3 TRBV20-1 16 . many CSKGGLQKTSTDTQYF TGCAGTAAGGGGGGCCTACAGAAGACTAGCACAGATACGCAGTATTTT
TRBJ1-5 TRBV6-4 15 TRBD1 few CASSAGQANNQPQHF TGTGCCAGCAGTGCGGGACAGGCGAACAATCAGCCCCAGCATTTT
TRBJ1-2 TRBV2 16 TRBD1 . CASSLRPGQGALGYTF TGTGCCAGCAGTTTAAGACCGGGACAGGGGGCTCTTGGCTACACCTTC
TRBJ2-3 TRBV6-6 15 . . CASSYGGPSTDTQYF TGTGCCAGCTCATATGGGGGGCCTAGCACAGATACGCAGTATTTT
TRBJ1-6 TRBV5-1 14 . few CASSWFLAGAPLHF TGCGCCAGCAGCTGGTTCTTGGCCGGGGCTCCCCTCCACTTT
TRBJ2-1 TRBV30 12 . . CAWSVRGDSEFF TGTGCCTGGAGTGTACGAGGGGATTCTGAGTTCTTC
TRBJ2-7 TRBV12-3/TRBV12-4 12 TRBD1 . CASTGTGYEQYF TGTGCCAGCACCGGGACAGGGTACGAGCAGTACTTC
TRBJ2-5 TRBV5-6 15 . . CASSLTGGRQETQYF TGTGCCAGCAGCTTGACGGGGGGCCGACAAGAGACCCAGTACTTC
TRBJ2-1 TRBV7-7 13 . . CASSLALWNEQFF TGTGCCAGCAGCTTAGCGCTATGGAATGAGCAGTTCTTC
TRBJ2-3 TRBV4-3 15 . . CASSQESQQGRTQYF TGCGCCAGCAGCCAAGAATCCCAACAGGGAAGGACGCAGTATTTT
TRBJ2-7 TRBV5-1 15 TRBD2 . CASSLVAGESYEQYF TGCGCCAGCAGCTTGGTAGCGGGGGAGTCCTACGAGCAGTACTTC
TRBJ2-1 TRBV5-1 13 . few CASSLIPLTEQFF TGCGCCAGCAGCTTAATCCCCTTAACTGAGCAGTTCTTC
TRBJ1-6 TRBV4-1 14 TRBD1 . CASSQESDRHNLHF TGCGCCAGCAGCCAAGAGTCGGACAGGCATAACCTCCACTTT
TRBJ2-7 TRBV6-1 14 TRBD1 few CASSPPGQGSEQYF TGTGCCAGCAGTCCCCCGGGACAGGGGTCCGAGCAGTACTTC
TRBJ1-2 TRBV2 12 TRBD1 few CARGTGNYGYTF TGTGCCAGAGGGACAGGGAACTATGGCTACACCTTC
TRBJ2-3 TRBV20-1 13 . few CSASPGSTDTQYF TGCAGTGCTAGTCCAGGATCCACAGATACGCAGTATTTT
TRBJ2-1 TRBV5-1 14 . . CASRYKEWGHEQFF TGCGCCAGCCGGTACAAGGAGTGGGGCCATGAGCAGTTCTTC
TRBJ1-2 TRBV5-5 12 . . CASSLVLTGGTF TGTGCCAGCAGCTTGGTGCTGACAGGTGGCACCTTC
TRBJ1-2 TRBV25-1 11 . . CASRTRIGYTF TGTGCCAGCAGGACGAGGATTGGCTACACCTTC
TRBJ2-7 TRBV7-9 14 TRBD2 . CASSSGLAHYEQYF TGTGCCAGCAGCTCGGGACTAGCCCACTACGAGCAGTACTTC
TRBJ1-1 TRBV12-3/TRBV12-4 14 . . CASRTTGKASEAFF TGTGCCAGCAGAACAACAGGGAAGGCTAGTGAAGCTTTCTTT
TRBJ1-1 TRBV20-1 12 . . CSAPDILPEAFF TGCAGTGCTCCTGACATCTTACCTGAAGCTTTCTTT
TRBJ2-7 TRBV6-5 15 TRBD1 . CASSLTLGTGQEQYF TGTGCCAGCAGTTTGACCCTCGGGACAGGGCAAGAGCAGTACTTC
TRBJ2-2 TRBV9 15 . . CASSVVTGTTGELFF TGTGCCAGCAGCGTAGTTACAGGGACCACCGGGGAGCTGTTTTTT